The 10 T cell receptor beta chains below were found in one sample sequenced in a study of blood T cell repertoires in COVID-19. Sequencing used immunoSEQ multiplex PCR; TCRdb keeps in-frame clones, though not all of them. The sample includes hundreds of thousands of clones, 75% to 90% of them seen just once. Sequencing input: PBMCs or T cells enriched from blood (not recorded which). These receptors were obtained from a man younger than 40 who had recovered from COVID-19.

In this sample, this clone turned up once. The CDR3: CASSAYTTSEQYF. The CDR3 DNA reads TGTGCCAGCAGCGCCTACACTACTAGCGAGCAGTACTTC. This chain links TRBV11-2 with TRBJ2-7; weak D call: TRBD2 (5 bases). The CDR3 length is 13 residues. Germline values: CDR1 SGHAT, CDR2 FQNNGV. Trimming stripped 5 bases from V and 6 bases from J, with 14 bases between.

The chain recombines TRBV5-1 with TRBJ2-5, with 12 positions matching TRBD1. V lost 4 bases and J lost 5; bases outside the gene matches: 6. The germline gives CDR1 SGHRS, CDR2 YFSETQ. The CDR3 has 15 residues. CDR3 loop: CASSLGTGGPETQYF. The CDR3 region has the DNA TGCGCCAGCAGCCTCGGGACAGGGGGCCCGGAGACCCAGTACTTC.

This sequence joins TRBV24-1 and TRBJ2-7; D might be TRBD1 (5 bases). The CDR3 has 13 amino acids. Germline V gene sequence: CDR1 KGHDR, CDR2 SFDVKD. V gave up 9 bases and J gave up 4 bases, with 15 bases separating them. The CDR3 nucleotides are TGTGCCACCCAGGGCCAGAACTCATACGAGCAGTACTTC. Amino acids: CATQGQNSYEQYF.

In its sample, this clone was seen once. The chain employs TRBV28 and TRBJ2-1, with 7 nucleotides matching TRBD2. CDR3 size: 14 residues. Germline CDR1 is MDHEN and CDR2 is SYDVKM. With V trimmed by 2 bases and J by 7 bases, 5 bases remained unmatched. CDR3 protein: CASSLTGGGNEQFF. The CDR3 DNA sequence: TGTGCCAGCAGTTTAACGGGAGGAGGGAATGAGCAGTTCTTC.

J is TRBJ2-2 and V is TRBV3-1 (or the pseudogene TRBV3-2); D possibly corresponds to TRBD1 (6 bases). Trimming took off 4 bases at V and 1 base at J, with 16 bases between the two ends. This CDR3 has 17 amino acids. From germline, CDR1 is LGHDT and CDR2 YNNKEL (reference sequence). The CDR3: CASSRWADRVNTGELFF. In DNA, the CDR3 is TGTGCCAGCAGCCGGTGGGCGGACAGAGTGAACACCGGGGAGCTGTTTTTT.

In nucleotides, the CDR3 is TGCGCCAGCAGCTTGGATCCAGGGGCGGACTATGGCTACACCTTC. It codes for CASSLDPGADYGYTF. The chain links TRBV5-1 to TRBJ1-2, with a possible D match to TRBD1 (6 bases). V lost 0 bases and J 3 bases, leaving 12 bases between the germline ends. The CDR3 totals 15 residues. Germline V gene sequence: CDR1 SGHRS, CDR2 YFSETQ. Supplemented by reference TRBV5-1 and TRBJ1-2, the full variable domain reads KAGVTQTPRYLIKTRGQQVTLSCSPISGHRSVSWYQQTPGQGLQFLFEYFSETQRNKGNFPGRFSGRQFSNSRSEMNVSTLELGDSALYLCASSLDPGADYGYTFGSGTRLTVV.

The CDR3 sequence is CASSSNGPGLLSNQPQHF. The CDR3 DNA reads as TGTGCCAGCAGTTCGAACGGACCGGGACTTCTTAGCAATCAGCCCCAGCATTTT. This chain uses TRBV28 with TRBJ1-5; tentatively, D is TRBD1 (5 bases). This CDR3 has 18 residues. The germline gives CDR1 MDHEN, CDR2 SYDVKM. Trimming cost V 4 bases and J 0 bases, with 19 bases left between them.

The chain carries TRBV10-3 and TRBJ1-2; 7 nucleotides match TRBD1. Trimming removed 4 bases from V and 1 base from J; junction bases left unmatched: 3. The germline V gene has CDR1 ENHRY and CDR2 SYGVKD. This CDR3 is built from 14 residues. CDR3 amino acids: CAISVGGDNYGYTF. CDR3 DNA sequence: TGTGCCATCAGTGTAGGGGGCGATAACTATGGCTACACCTTC.

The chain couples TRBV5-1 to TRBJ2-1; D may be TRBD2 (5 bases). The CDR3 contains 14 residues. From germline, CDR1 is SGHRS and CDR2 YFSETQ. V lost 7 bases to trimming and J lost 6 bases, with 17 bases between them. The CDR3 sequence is CASGAGQPGNEQFF. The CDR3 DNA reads TGCGCCAGCGGCGCGGGTCAGCCCGGCAATGAGCAGTTCTTC.

The CDR3 bases are TGTGCCAGCAGTCAAAGTAGAGTTAGAAGCACTGAAGCTTTCTTT. The encoded protein is CASSQSRVRSTEAFF. The chain employs TRBV11-2 and TRBJ1-1; D gene ambiguous. The V and J ends lost 6 bases and 4 bases respectively, with 18 bases between them. This CDR3 spans 15 amino acids. Germline assignment: CDR1 SGHAT and CDR2 FQNNGV.